This TCR beta chain appears in the sequencing data of a study of T cells after yellow fever vaccination. For the study at large: Preparation of fractions with low cell numbers was performed using SMART-Seq v4 Ultra Low Input.

The study made its TCR cDNA through 5'RACE template switching. That step introduced a universal primer site along with UMIs. TCRdb fed the 5' RACE reads into MiXCR, producing one record per CDR3 protein. The data hold fewer than 650,000 distinct CDR3 sequences, with roughly 22% observed a single time. Germline CDR1 reads MGHRA; CDR2 reads YSYEKL. This CDR3 has 15 residues. V lost 1 base, J lost 4 bases, and 12 bases lay in between. A remark on this clonotype: Antigen unknown.

Regarding the study as a whole: The presence of abundant clonotypes contaminating from the bulk population was possible in FACS-sorted repertoires. When the response was secondary, it was weaker but reached its peak faster, day 5 versus 15.

The specimen was PBMCs, collected less than 25 days after the first yellow fever vaccination. The chain couples TRBV4-1 to TRBJ2-3; D not certain. This receptor was taken from a man aged 18 to 29 who received the YFV17D yellow fever vaccine. CDR3 in amino acids: CASSQAQWAPDTQYF. CDR3 bases: TGCGCCAGCAGCCAAGCACAGTGGGCTCCAGATACGCAGTATTTT.